This T cell receptor beta chain appears in the sequencing data of a study of T-cell memory formation after mild COVID-19. Study findings and constraints: That cross-reactive memory joined was suggested by some responding clones appearing in pre-infection memory.

On this clonotype itself: Its matching antigen is unknown.

Per germline, CDR1 MDHEN and CDR2 SYDVKM. The CDR3 sequence is 15 residues long. V was clipped by 2 bases and J by 4 bases, with 12 bases between them. TCRdb recomputed calls from the 5' RACE reads with MiXCR, one row per CDR3 protein. The data show approximately 89,000 distinct CDR3 sequences, with roughly 25% seen just once and approximately 45% held by the top ten. The chain carries TRBV28 and TRBJ1-5, with D unresolved. The TCR sequence derives from a young man who had mild COVID-19 (a few samples of this study predate the infection). Cell type and time point are not known. Sequencing was done on a sample of PBMCs or a T cell subset sorted from them (not recorded which). The CDR3 is CASSLLVGENQPQHF. In DNA, the CDR3 is TGTGCCAGCAGTTTACTTGTTGGGGAAAATCAGCCCCAGCATTTT.